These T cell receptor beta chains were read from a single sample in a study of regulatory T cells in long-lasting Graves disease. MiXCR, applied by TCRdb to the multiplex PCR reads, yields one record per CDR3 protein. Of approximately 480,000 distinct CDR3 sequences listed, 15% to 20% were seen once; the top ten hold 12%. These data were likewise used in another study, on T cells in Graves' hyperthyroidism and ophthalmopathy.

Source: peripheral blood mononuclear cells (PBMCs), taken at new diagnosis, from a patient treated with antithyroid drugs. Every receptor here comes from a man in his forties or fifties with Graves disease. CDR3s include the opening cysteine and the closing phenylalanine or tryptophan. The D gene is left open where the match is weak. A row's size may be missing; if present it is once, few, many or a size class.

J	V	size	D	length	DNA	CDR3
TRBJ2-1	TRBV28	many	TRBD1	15	TGTGCCAGCAGTTCCGGACAGGGGGCAATCAATGAGCAGTTCTTC	CASSSGQGAINEQFF
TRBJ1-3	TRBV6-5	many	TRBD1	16	TGTGCCAGCAGTTACTCCGGGACAGGGCTTTCGGACACCATATATTTT	CASSYSGTGLSDTIYF
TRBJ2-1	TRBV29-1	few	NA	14	TGCAGCGCCGGGGGGCCGAGAGGATCTAATGAGCAGTTCTTC	CSAGGPRGSNEQFF
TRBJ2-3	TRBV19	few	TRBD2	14	TGTGCCAGTACCCCGGGGAGCGGGAGGCGTACGCAGTATTTT	CASTPGSGRRTQYF
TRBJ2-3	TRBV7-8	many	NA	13	TGTGCCAGCAGCTTTAGTGGGGCGGATACGCAGTATTTT	CASSFSGADTQYF
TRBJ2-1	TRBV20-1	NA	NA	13	TGCAGTGCTAGGGAAGCGTTATACAATGAGCAGTTCTTC	CSAREALYNEQFF
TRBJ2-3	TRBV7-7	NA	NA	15	TGTGCTAGCAGCTTAGACGGATCTAGCATAGATACGCAGTATTTT	CASSLDGSSIDTQYF
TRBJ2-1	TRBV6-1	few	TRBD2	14	TGTGCCAGCGGGGGGACTACAGACTACAATGAGCAGTTCTTC	CASGGTTDYNEQFF
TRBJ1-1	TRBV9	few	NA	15	TGTGCCAGCAGCACCACGGACGGTCTGAACACTGAAGCTTTCTTT	CASSTTDGLNTEAFF
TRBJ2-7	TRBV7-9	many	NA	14	TGTGCCAGCAGCCCAAGGACAGCAAATTACGAGCAGTACTTC	CASSPRTANYEQYF
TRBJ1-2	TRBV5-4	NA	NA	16	TGTGCCAGCAGCTTGTCGGGCTCGGGTCGAGCTGCTGGCTACACCTTC	CASSLSGSGRAAGYTF
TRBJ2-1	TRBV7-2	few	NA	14	TGTGCCAGCAGCCCCGGACACCACCCTAATGAGCAGTTCTTC	CASSPGHHPNEQFF
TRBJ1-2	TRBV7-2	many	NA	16	TGTGCCAGCGACCGAATTTTTGGGACCGTTATCTATGGCTACACCTTC	CASDRIFGTVIYGYTF
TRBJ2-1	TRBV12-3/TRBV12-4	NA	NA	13	TGTGCCAGCAGATCCAGTGAGGCGATTGAGCAGTTCTTC	CASRSSEAIEQFF
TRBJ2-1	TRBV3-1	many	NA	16	TGTGCCAGCAGCCCATCCAAGGCTTTCTCCTACAATGAGCAGTTCTTC	CASSPSKAFSYNEQFF
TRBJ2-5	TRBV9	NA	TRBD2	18	TGTGCCAGCAGCGTACGGGGATTAGCGGGAAGGGGGCAAGAGACCCAGTACTTC	CASSVRGLAGRGQETQYF
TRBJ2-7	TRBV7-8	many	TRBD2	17	TGTGCCAGCAGCCGTACTAGCGGGGCCGGGACTTACTACGAGCAGTACTTC	CASSRTSGAGTYYEQYF
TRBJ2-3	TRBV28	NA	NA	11	TGTGCCAGCAGCCGATGGACTTCCCGGTATTTT	CASSRWTSRYF
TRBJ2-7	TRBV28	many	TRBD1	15	TGTGCCAGCAGTATTCCCGGGACAGGGGCCTACGAGCAGTACTTC	CASSIPGTGAYEQYF
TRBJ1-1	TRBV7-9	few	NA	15	TGTGCCAGCAGCTTAGGTAGGGGACTGAACACTGAAGCTTTCTTT	CASSLGRGLNTEAFF
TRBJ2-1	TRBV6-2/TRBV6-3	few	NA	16	TGTGCCAGCAGTGCTCACGGGAGTGGCACCTACAATGAGCAGTTCTTC	CASSAHGSGTYNEQFF
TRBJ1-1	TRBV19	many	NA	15	TGTGCCAGTAGTATTATTCTAGGGGTGAACACTGAAGCTTTCTTT	CASSIILGVNTEAFF
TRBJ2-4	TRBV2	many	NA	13	TGTGCCAGCAGGTTCCGACTAGGTTTCATTCAGTACTTC	CASRFRLGFIQYF
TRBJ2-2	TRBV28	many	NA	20	TGTGCCAGCAGTTTTATAGCCTTTTCCGGGACAAATGCGAACACCGGGGAGCTGTTTTTT	CASSFIAFSGTNANTGELFF
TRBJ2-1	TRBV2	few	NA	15	TGTGCCAGCAGTAGGGGGGGAGGAACCTACAATGAGCAGTTCTTC	CASSRGGGTYNEQFF
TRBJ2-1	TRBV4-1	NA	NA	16	TGCGCCAGCAGCCAAGTTTGGACGGGGACCTACAATGAGCAGTTCTTC	CASSQVWTGTYNEQFF
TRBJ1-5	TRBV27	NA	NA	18	TGTGCCAGCAGTCCCCAGAACAGGGCGGGAAGGAGCAATCAGCCCCAGCATTTT	CASSPQNRAGRSNQPQHF
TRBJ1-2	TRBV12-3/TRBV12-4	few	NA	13	TGTGCCAGCACTCCCGGGACCTACTATGGCTACACCTTC	CASTPGTYYGYTF
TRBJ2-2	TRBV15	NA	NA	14	TGTGCCACCAGCAGAGCCCTCGGAGCGCGGGAGCTGTTTTTT	CATSRALGARELFF
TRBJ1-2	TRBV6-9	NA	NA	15	TGTGCCAGCAGTTACTATCGGGGCTGGGGGTATGGCTACACCTTC	CASSYYRGWGYGYTF
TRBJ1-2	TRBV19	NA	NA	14	TGTGCCAGTAGCCGGTCCGGGAACTATTATGGCTACACCTTC	CASSRSGNYYGYTF
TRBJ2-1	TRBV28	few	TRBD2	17	TGTGCCAGCAGCCTCGGGGGGTGGGAGGGCCCCTACAATGAGCAGTTCTTC	CASSLGGWEGPYNEQFF
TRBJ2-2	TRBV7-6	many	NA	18	TGTGCCAGCAGCTTAGAAGTGGGAGGCAGGGGGAACACCGGGGAGCTGTTTTTT	CASSLEVGGRGNTGELFF
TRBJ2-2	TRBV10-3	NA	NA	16	TGTGCCATCAGTGAGGCGGGGACAGCGAACACCGGGGAGCTGTTTTTT	CAISEAGTANTGELFF
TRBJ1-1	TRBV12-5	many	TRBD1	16	TGTGCTAGTGGTGGCGGGACAGGGTTCTTCCACACTGAAGCTTTCTTT	CASGGGTGFFHTEAFF
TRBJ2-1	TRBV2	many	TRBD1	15	TGTGCCAGCAGTGAAGAGACAGGGTATTACAATGAGCAGTTCTTC	CASSEETGYYNEQFF
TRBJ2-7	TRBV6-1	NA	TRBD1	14	TGTGCCAGCAGTACCCGGGACAGGGGACGCGAGCAGTACTTC	CASSTRDRGREQYF
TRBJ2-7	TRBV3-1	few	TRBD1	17	TGTGCCAGCAGCCAAGATGTACACTTCGGGACAGGATACGAGCAGTACTTC	CASSQDVHFGTGYEQYF
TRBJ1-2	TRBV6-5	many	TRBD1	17	TGTGCCAGCAGTTACTCGGGACAGGGGGCGCGGGGCTATGGCTACACCTTC	CASSYSGQGARGYGYTF
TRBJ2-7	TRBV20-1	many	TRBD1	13	TGCAGTGCAGCCGGGACAGGGGGGTACGAGCAGTACTTC	CSAAGTGGYEQYF
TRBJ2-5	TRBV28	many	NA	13	TGTGCCAGCAGTACTCGGAGGAGGGGGACCCAGTACTTC	CASSTRRRGTQYF
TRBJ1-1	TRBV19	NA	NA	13	TGTGCCAGTAGAATACTAGGGCAGCCTGAAGCTTTCTTT	CASRILGQPEAFF
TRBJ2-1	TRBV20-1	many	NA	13	TGCAGTGCAACGCGGGCTATCTACAATGAGCAGTTCTTC	CSATRAIYNEQFF
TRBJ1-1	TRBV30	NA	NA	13	TGTGCCTGGAGTGCTGAATTGAACACTGAAGCTTTCTTT	CAWSAELNTEAFF
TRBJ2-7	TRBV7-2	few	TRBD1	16	TGTGCCAGCAGCTTACTACAGGGGCGATTCTCCTACGAGCAGTACTTC	CASSLLQGRFSYEQYF
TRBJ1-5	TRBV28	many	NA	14	TGTGCCAGCAGTTTGAGACAGAGCAATCAGCCCCAGCATTTT	CASSLRQSNQPQHF
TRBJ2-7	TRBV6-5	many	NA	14	TGTGCCAGCAGTTACGATCTGGGGAGTGACGAGCAGTACTTC	CASSYDLGSDEQYF
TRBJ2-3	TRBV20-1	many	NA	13	TGCAGTGCTAGAGAGGGTGCTATAGATACGCAGTATTTT	CSAREGAIDTQYF
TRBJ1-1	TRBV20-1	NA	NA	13	TGCAGTGCGTTCGGACAGCGGTACACTGAAGCTTTCTTT	CSAFGQRYTEAFF
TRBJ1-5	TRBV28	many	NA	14	TGTGCCAGCAGTTCCCTCCCGCCAAATCAGCCCCAGCATTTT	CASSSLPPNQPQHF
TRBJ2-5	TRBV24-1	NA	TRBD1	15	TGTGCCACCAGTGAACCCAGACAGGGGGCTGAGACCCAGTACTTC	CATSEPRQGAETQYF
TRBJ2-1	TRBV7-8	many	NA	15	TGTGCCAGCCGGACGAGAGCGGCGACATACAATGAGCAGTTCTTC	CASRTRAATYNEQFF
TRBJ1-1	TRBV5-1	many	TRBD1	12	TGCGCCAGCAGCCCGAGACAGGGTCCAGCTTTCTTT	CASSPRQGPAFF
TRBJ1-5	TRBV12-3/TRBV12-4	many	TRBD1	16	TGTGCCAGCAGTTTCGCCCCGGGACAGGTGGACCAGCCCCAGCATTTT	CASSFAPGQVDQPQHF
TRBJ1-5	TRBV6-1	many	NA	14	TGTGCCAGCAGCCGCCCAGGGCTCAATCAGCCCCAGCATTTT	CASSRPGLNQPQHF
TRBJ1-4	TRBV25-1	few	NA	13	TGTGCCAGCAGTGGCGGACGTACTGAAAAACTGTTTTTT	CASSGGRTEKLFF
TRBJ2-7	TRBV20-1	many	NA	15	TGCAGTGCTGGAACCCCCCAGGGAAACTCCTACGAGCAGTACTTC	CSAGTPQGNSYEQYF
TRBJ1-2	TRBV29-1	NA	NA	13	TGCAGCGTTGAATTCAGGGGAGACTATGGCTACACCTTC	CSVEFRGDYGYTF
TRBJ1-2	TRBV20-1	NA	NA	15	TGCAGTGCTAGAGCGGTAACAGGGACTCACTATGGCTACACCTTC	CSARAVTGTHYGYTF
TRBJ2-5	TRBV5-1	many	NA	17	TGCGCCAGCAGCCCGGGGGCACAGGTCAAGTACCAAGAGACCCAGTACTTC	CASSPGAQVKYQETQYF